Shown below are 11 T cell receptor beta chains from a single sample sequenced in a study of response to subunit inactivated influenza vaccine. One entry per CDR3 protein results from TCRdb running MiXCR on the RT-PCR reads. The table lists a few hundred thousand distinct CDR3 sequences, 21% of them singletons. The sequenced sample was PBMCs from blood, obtained less than 22 months after vaccination. The receptors derive from a man in his fifties or sixties who received an inactivated influenza vaccine.

This clonotype has just a few counts. The J gene is TRBJ1-1, the V gene TRBV20-1, with 7 bases fitting TRBD1. V shed 4 bases, J shed 5 bases, and the junction held 4 bases outside the gene matches. The CDR3 is 12 amino acids. CDR1 and CDR2 from the germline V gene are DFQATT and SNEGSKA (reference sequence). The CDR3 is CSAKRGRTEAFF. The CDR3 region has the DNA TGCAGTGCTAAGAGGGGGCGGACTGAAGCTTTCTTT.

This chain joins TRBV18 and TRBJ1-1, with D hard to call. Germline lookup yields CDR1 KGHSH and CDR2 LQKENI. Trimming shortened V by 4 bases and J by 1 base, and 7 bases separated the two germline ends. The CDR3 sequence is 13 residues long. CDR3 sequence: CASSRVQNTEAFF. The CDR3 nucleotides read TGTGCCAGCTCACGGGTCCAGAACACTGAAGCTTTCTTT.

This clonotype turned up a few times. This chain links TRBV28 with TRBJ1-1; D is uncertain. The CDR3 has 14 amino acids. The ends were cut back, 10 bases at V and 1 base at J, with 16 bases in the middle. Germline loops: CDR1 MDHEN, CDR2 SYDVKM. The CDR3 spells CAIIPAGENTEAFF. The DNA of the CDR3 is TGTGCCATCATCCCCGCGGGAGAGAACACTGAAGCTTTCTTT.

The sample holds a few counts of this clonotype. The chain uses TRBV30 and TRBJ2-2; 8 bases map to TRBD1. The CDR3 is 14 amino acids. The V segment lost 3 bases and the J segment 7 bases; nucleotides outside the gene matches: 7. The germline gives CDR1 GTSNPN, CDR2 SVGIG (reference sequence). The CDR3 DNA reads TGTGCCTGGAGGAAAGGACAGGGCTTCGGGGAGCTGTTTTTT. It encodes CAWRKGQGFGELFF.

This clonotype was detected only a few times. The CDR3: CATSRDLTPMNGYTF. In DNA form, the CDR3 reads TGTGCCACCAGCAGAGATTTGACCCCGATGAATGGCTACACCTTC. The chain employs TRBV15 and TRBJ1-2, with unresolved D. Germline values: CDR1 LNHNV, CDR2 YYDKDF (reference sequence). The V and J ends lost 0 bases and 6 bases respectively, with 14 bases between them. This CDR3 has 15 residues.

This clonotype was counted only a few times. The chain combines TRBV20-1 with TRBJ2-5; no clear D gene. The CDR3 contains 12 residues. CDR1 DFQATT and CDR2 SNEGSKA come from the germline V gene (reference sequence). V was cut by 2 bases and J by 5 bases, with 9 bases left in between. The chain's CDR3 is CSARFFGETQYF. DNA for the CDR3: TGCAGTGCTAGATTCTTCGGGGAGACCCAGTACTTC.

This clonotype turned up a few times. The V gene is TRBV12-3 or TRBV12-4, the J gene TRBJ1-6; D uncertain. The CDR3 spans 14 residues. Trimming cost V 3 bases and J 4 bases, with 7 bases left between them. CDR3 residues: CASSFTGYNSPLHF. The DNA for the CDR3 is TGTGCCAGCAGTTTTACGGGGTATAATTCACCCCTCCACTTT.

V and J are TRBV28 and TRBJ2-1; the match to TRBD2 covers 13 bases. This CDR3 spans 19 amino acids. Germline V gene lookup returns CDR1 MDHEN and CDR2 SYDVKM. V trimming: 4 bases; J trimming: 0 bases; junction bases outside the gene matches: 9. The CDR3 DNA reads TGTGCCAGCAGTTCCTCGGGACTAGCGGGGACAAGCTCCTACAATGAGCAGTTCTTC. Translating it yields CASSSSGLAGTSSYNEQFF. Combining the CDR3 with reference TRBV28 and TRBJ2-1 gives the whole variable domain DVKVTQSSRYLVKRTGEKVFLECVQDMDHENMFWYRQDPGLGLRLIYFSYDVKMKEKGDIPEGYSVSREKKERFSLILESASTNQTSMYLCASSSSGLAGTSSYNEQFFGPGTRLTVL.

In its sample, this clonotype was seen many times. The chain joins TRBV12-3 or TRBV12-4 to TRBJ1-2; no clear D gene. The CDR3 extends over 13 amino acids. V was clipped by 5 bases and J by 2 bases, with 9 bases between them. CDR3: CASSPTENYGYTF. For the CDR3, the DNA is TGTGCCAGCAGTCCTACAGAAAACTATGGCTACACCTTC.

This clonotype was counted at least ten times. The DNA for the CDR3 is TGTGCCAGCAGCCTAATGGGGGACAATCAGCCCCAGCATTTT. It codes for CASSLMGDNQPQHF. V usage is TRBV12-3 or TRBV12-4 and J usage is TRBJ1-5, with D tentatively TRBD1 (5 bases). V was shortened by 6 bases and J by 3 bases, with 12 bases between the two germline ends. The CDR3 consists of 14 residues.

The genes are TRBV14 and TRBJ1-4; TRBD1 agrees at 8 bases. This CDR3 comprises 14 residues. The germline V gene has CDR1 SGHDN and CDR2 FVKESK. J was trimmed by 8 bases and V by 3 bases; bases with no gene match: 5. Written as DNA, the CDR3 is TGTGCCAGCAGCCAGAGACAGGGGAGGGAAAAACTGTTTTTT. Translated, it gives CASSQRQGREKLFF.